A selection of T cell receptor beta chains follows, all from one sample in a study of T-cell memory formation after mild COVID-19. TCRdb re-analysed the 5' RACE reads in MiXCR, keeping a single row per CDR3 protein. The sample contains about 190,000 distinct CDR3 sequences, around 20% of which appear only once. The sample consisted of PBMCs or a T cell subset sorted from them (not recorded which). The receptors shown here come from an adult woman who had mild COVID-19 (a few samples of this study predate the infection). Cell type and time point are not known. Each CDR3 is given with its conserved first and last residue. A D gene is named only where the DNA matches it firmly. Clone sizes are given selectively: once, few, many, or a class where the clone is expanded.

j_call v_call d_call clone_size cdr3_nt cdr3_aa
TRBJ1-5 TRBV12-3/TRBV12-4 TRBD1 - TGTGCCAGCAGTTTCAGGACAGGGTCTTTGCATTTT CASSFRTGSLHF
TRBJ2-5 TRBV20-1 TRBD1 - TGCAGTGCTAAGTGGGGACAGGGCCAAGAGACCCAGTACTTC CSAKWGQGQETQYF
TRBJ2-1 TRBV6-1 TRBD2 few TGTGCCAGCAGTGAGCCCCTGGGTAGCGGGGTCTACAATGAGCAGTTCTTC CASSEPLGSGVYNEQFF
TRBJ2-1 TRBV19 TRBD2 - TGTGCCAGTAGTATAGGGACTAGCGGGGAGGTTCAGTTCTTC CASSIGTSGEVQFF
TRBJ2-2 TRBV18 - - TGTGCCAGCTCACTGATTAGATGGACCGGGGAGCTGTTTTTT CASSLIRWTGELFF
TRBJ2-2 TRBV3-1 - few TGTGCCAGCAGCCAAGAGAACAGAAAGAGAACCGGGGAGCTGTTTTTT CASSQENRKRTGELFF
TRBJ2-7 TRBV7-6 - few TGTGCCAGCAGCTTAATTACCGGGTCGAGGGCCTACGAGCAGTACTTC CASSLITGSRAYEQYF
TRBJ1-1 TRBV12-3/TRBV12-4 - many TGTGCCAGCAGTTCCGGACAGAACACTGAAGCTTTCTTT CASSSGQNTEAFF
TRBJ1-1 TRBV6-1 - few TGTGCCAGCAGTGAAGCGAGGCTTAAGAACACTGAAGCTTTCTTT CASSEARLKNTEAFF
TRBJ1-5 TRBV12-3/TRBV12-4 - few TGTGCCAGCAGTCCGAGGGGGGCAGCCCGCAATCAGCCCCAGCATTTT CASSPRGAARNQPQHF
TRBJ2-2 TRBV9 TRBD1 - TGTGCCAGCAGCTTCACACCTAGGACAGGACGGGGCACCGGGGAGCTGTTTTTT CASSFTPRTGRGTGELFF
TRBJ2-2 TRBV7-6 - few TGTGCCAGCAGCCCCGGCAGAAGTTTAACCGGGGAGCTGTTTTTT CASSPGRSLTGELFF
TRBJ1-3 TRBV6-5 - - TGTGCCAGCAAAGTCTCTACTGGAAACACCATATATTTT CASKVSTGNTIYF
TRBJ2-3 TRBV5-6 TRBD2 few TGTGCCAGCAGCCGCTCCGGGACTAGCGTCACAGATACGCAGTATTTT CASSRSGTSVTDTQYF
TRBJ1-2 TRBV29-1 - - TGCAGCGTTGAAGAAAGCAGAGCCTATGGCTACACCTTC CSVEESRAYGYTF
TRBJ1-1 TRBV7-2 - - TGTGCCAGCAGCCGAAGGGTGGGCACTGAAGCTTTCTTT CASSRRVGTEAFF
TRBJ1-2 TRBV9 TRBD1 - TGTGCCAGCAGCCAACTTGGACAGGGTTATACAGGTGGCTACACCTTC CASSQLGQGYTGGYTF
TRBJ2-7 TRBV7-9 - few TGTGCCAGCAGCTTATCGCAGATCAGGGGACCCGAGCAGTACTTC CASSLSQIRGPEQYF
TRBJ2-3 TRBV7-2 - - TGTGCCAGCAGCTTAGCGGTAGCAGATACGCAGTATTTT CASSLAVADTQYF
TRBJ1-2 TRBV6-2/TRBV6-3 TRBD1 few TGTGCCAGCAGCTTGGTACAGGGGACAGGAGGCTACACCTTC CASSLVQGTGGYTF
TRBJ1-2 TRBV29-1 - - TGCAGCGTCCGCTTCGACATAGCTGGTGGCTACACCTTC CSVRFDIAGGYTF
TRBJ2-7 TRBV7-9 - - TGTGCCAGCAGCTCTAGACAGGATAAGTACTTC CASSSRQDKYF
TRBJ2-5 TRBV7-2 TRBD1 few TGTGCCAGTAGCTTAGTTACAGGGGAAGAGACCCAGTACTTC CASSLVTGEETQYF
TRBJ2-7 TRBV2 TRBD1 - TGTGCCAGCAGTGCGGACAGGGGCTACGAGCAGTACTTC CASSADRGYEQYF
TRBJ2-7 TRBV3-1 - - TGTGCCAGCAGCCCACTCGGGGCCTACGAGCAGTACTTC CASSPLGAYEQYF
TRBJ2-3 TRBV12-3/TRBV12-4 - - TGTGCCAGCAGCTTCAGGGCGGGTGGCACAGATACGCAGTATTTT CASSFRAGGTDTQYF
TRBJ1-1 TRBV7-9 - - TGTGCCAGCACCGGAAAGATCAGCACTGAAGCTTTCTTT CASTGKISTEAFF
TRBJ1-2 TRBV28 - - TGTGCCAGCAGTTTCGGGGGGCATAACTATGGCTACACCTTC CASSFGGHNYGYTF
TRBJ1-1 TRBV20-1 - few TGCAGTCCAAACCTACCCTTGAACACTGAAGCTTTCTTT CSPNLPLNTEAFF
TRBJ2-2 TRBV7-6 TRBD1 - TGTGCCAGCAGCTTAGCCAGGGGGCGCGCCGGGGAGCTGTTTTTT CASSLARGRAGELFF
TRBJ1-1 TRBV12-3/TRBV12-4 - - TGTGCCAGCAGTCCTTGGGGGGTCACTGAAGCTTTCTTT CASSPWGVTEAFF
TRBJ2-2 TRBV24-1 TRBD2 few TGTGCCACCAGTGATTCCGGGACTATCCCCGGGGAGCTGTTTTTT CATSDSGTIPGELFF
TRBJ1-1 TRBV27 - - TGTGCCAGCAGTTTCCTCGCACGGAACACTGAAGCTTTCTTT CASSFLARNTEAFF
TRBJ2-4 TRBV24-1 - - TGTGCCACCAGTGACTTGTCGGTTAGACAGAAGAGAAAAAACATTCAGTACTTC CATSDLSVRQKRKNIQYF
TRBJ2-6 TRBV5-1 - - TGCGCCAGCAGCTCCGGTGGGGCCAACGTCCTGACTTTC CASSSGGANVLTF
TRBJ2-5 TRBV24-1 - many TGTGCCACCAGTGATCCTCGGACTCGCCAAGAGACCCAGTACTTC CATSDPRTRQETQYF
TRBJ1-2 TRBV12-3/TRBV12-4 TRBD1 few TGTGCCAGCAGTTTGAGGACAGGGGGCTACCTTGGGTATGGCTACACCTTC CASSLRTGGYLGYGYTF
TRBJ2-5 TRBV7-3 TRBD1 - TGTGCCAGCAGCTCCAACACAGGGGGCCAAGAGACCCAGTACTTC CASSSNTGGQETQYF
TRBJ2-2 TRBV6-2/TRBV6-3 TRBD1 few TGTGCCAGCAGTCGGGACAGGGCTACCGCCGGGGAGCTGTTTTTT CASSRDRATAGELFF
TRBJ2-1 TRBV10-3 - - TGTGCCATCAGTGAGCGAGCGACAGACAATGAGCAGTTCTTC CAISERATDNEQFF
TRBJ1-5 TRBV20-1 - - TGCAGTGCTAGAGGAAACCCAGGACGACGCAATCAGCCCCAGCATTTT CSARGNPGRRNQPQHF
TRBJ2-5 TRBV10-3 - few TGTGCCATCAGTGAGTCGACGGGAGCCCTGGGGACCCAGTACTTC CAISESTGALGTQYF
TRBJ1-1 TRBV12-5 - - TGTGCTAGTGGTACCCAGACAGGTGATCGACGTGCTTTCTTT CASGTQTGDRRAFF
TRBJ2-7 TRBV6-5 - few TGTGCCAGCAGTTACAACGGCGAGCAGTACTTC CASSYNGEQYF
TRBJ2-5 TRBV10-3 TRBD2 - TGTGCCATCAGCATAGCGGGAGTAGAGACCCAGTACTTC CAISIAGVETQYF
TRBJ2-2 TRBV9 - few TGTGCCAGCAGTCGCACCGCGAACACCGGGGAGCTGTTTTTT CASSRTANTGELFF
TRBJ2-5 TRBV5-6 - - TGTGCCAGCAGCTTGGGGGTGGGGCGAGAGACCCAGTACTTC CASSLGVGRETQYF
TRBJ2-5 TRBV6-2/TRBV6-3 TRBD1 - TGTGCCAGCAGTCGACAGGGGGCGGGGAGTGAGACCCAGTACTTC CASSRQGAGSETQYF
TRBJ1-2 TRBV7-9 - - TGTGCCAGCAGCCCCGGGAGCCTCTATGGCTACACCTTC CASSPGSLYGYTF
TRBJ1-3 TRBV7-6 - few TGTGCCAGCAGCTTAGCTGGAGTTTCTGGAAACACCATATATTTT CASSLAGVSGNTIYF
TRBJ2-3 TRBV6-1 - - TGTGCCAGCAGCCAGGGACTTCCAGATACGCAGTATTTT CASSQGLPDTQYF
TRBJ2-7 TRBV20-1 TRBD1 - TGCAGTGCTATCCCGGGACAGGGGTCCTACGAGCAGTACTTC CSAIPGQGSYEQYF
TRBJ2-7 TRBV15 - few TGTGCCACCAGCAGAGGGGGCCACGCCGCATCCTACGAGCAGTACTTC CATSRGGHAASYEQYF
TRBJ2-3 TRBV20-1 - - TGCAGTGCTAGAGGGGGCGGGGTGGCGCGGGGCCCCCCAGATACGCAGTATTTT CSARGGGVARGPPDTQYF
TRBJ1-6 TRBV12-3/TRBV12-4 TRBD1 - TGTGCCGGCAGTTTAGCAGGGGGTAATTCACCCCTCCACTTT CAGSLAGGNSPLHF
TRBJ2-1 TRBV6-2/TRBV6-3 TRBD2 few TGTGCCAGCAGCTCCCGGGCTAGCGGGACCTACAATGAGCAGTTCTTC CASSSRASGTYNEQFF
TRBJ1-1 TRBV5-1 - many TGCGCCAGCAGCCAGGCAGGGGTGTACGCTGAAGCTTTCTTT CASSQAGVYAEAFF
TRBJ1-2 TRBV6-5 - - TGTGCCAGCAGTAGGACGGACGGTGCTAACTATGGCTACACCTTC CASSRTDGANYGYTF
TRBJ2-1 TRBV10-3 - - TGTGCCATCAGCCGAGGAGGCAGCTCCTACAATGAGCAGTTCTTC CAISRGGSSYNEQFF
TRBJ2-1 TRBV6-1 - - TGTGCCAGCAGTGACACCACCAATGAGCAGTTCTTC CASSDTTNEQFF